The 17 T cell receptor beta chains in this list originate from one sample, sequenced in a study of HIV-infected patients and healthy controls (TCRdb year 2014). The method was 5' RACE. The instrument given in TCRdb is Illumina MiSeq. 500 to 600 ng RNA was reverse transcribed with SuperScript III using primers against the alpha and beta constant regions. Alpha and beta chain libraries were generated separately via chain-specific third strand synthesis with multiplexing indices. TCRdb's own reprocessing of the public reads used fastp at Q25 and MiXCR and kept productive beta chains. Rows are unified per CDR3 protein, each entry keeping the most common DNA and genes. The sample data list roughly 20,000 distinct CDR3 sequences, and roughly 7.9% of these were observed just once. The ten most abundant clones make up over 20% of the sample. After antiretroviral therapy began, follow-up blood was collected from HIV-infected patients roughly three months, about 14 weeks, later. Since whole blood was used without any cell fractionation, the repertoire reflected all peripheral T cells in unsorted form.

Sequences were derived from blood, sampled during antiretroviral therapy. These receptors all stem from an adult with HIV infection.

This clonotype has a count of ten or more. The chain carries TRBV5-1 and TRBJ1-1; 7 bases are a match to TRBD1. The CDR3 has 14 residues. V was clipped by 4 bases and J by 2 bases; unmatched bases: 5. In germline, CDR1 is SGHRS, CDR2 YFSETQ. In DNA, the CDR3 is TGCGCCAGCAGCCACGGGACAGCTAACACTGAAGCTTTCTTT. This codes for CASSHGTANTEAFF.

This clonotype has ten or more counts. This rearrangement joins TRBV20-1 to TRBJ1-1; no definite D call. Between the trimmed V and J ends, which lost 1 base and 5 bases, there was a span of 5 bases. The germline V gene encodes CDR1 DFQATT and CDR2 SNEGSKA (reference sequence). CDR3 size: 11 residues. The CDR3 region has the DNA TGCAGTGCTAGAGGGGTAACTGAAGCTTTCTTT. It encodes CSARGVTEAFF.

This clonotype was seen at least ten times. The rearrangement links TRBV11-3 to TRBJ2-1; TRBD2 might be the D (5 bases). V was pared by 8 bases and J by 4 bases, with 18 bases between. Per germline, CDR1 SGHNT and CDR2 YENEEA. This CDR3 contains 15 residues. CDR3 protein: CASLVGPGGYNEQFF. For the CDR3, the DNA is TGTGCCAGCCTGGTGGGCCCGGGCGGGTACAATGAGCAGTTCTTC.

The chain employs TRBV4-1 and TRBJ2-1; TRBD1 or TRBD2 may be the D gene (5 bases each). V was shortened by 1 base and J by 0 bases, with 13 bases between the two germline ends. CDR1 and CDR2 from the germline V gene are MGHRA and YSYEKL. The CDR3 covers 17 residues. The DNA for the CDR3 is TGCGCCAGCAGCCAAGCGGGGCCAGGGAGCTCCTACAATGAGCAGTTCTTC. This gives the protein CASSQAGPGSSYNEQFF.

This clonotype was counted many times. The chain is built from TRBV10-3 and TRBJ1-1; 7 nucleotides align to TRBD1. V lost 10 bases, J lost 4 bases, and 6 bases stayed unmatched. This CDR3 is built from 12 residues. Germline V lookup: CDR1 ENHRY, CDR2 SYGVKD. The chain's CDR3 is CATRTGLTEAFF. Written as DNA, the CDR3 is TGTGCCACCAGGACAGGCCTCACTGAAGCTTTCTTT.

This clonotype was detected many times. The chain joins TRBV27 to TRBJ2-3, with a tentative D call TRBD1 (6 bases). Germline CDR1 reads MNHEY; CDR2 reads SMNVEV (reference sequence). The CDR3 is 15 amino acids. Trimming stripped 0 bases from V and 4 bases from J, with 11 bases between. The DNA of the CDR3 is TGTGCCAGCAGTTTATCTGGGGGCTGGGCAGATACGCAGTATTTT. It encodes CASSLSGGWADTQYF.

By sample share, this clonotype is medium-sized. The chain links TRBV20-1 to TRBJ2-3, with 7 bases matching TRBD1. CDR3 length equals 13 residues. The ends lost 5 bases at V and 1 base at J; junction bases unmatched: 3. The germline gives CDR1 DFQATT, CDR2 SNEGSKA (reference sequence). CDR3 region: CSAGGQGTDTQYF. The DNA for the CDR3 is TGCAGTGCTGGAGGACAGGGCACAGATACGCAGTATTTT.

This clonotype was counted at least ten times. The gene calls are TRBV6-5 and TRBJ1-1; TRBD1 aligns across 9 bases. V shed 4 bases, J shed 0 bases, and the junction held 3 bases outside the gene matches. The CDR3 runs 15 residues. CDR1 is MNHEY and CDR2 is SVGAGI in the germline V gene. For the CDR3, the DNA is TGTGCCAGCAGTTCCGGGACAGGGCTGAACACTGAAGCTTTCTTT. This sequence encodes CASSSGTGLNTEAFF.

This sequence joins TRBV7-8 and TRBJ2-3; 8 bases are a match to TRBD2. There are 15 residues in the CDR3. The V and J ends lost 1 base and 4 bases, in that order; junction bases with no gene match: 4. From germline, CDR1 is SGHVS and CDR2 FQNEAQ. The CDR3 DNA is TGTGCCAGCAGCTTAGACGGGGGGGTTGCAGATACGCAGTATTTT. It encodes CASSLDGGVADTQYF.

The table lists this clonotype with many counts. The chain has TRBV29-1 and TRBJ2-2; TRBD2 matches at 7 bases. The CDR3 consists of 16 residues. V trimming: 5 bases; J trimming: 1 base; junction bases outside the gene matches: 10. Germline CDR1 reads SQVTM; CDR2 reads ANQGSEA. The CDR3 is CSVRGLLNRNTGELFF. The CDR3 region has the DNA TGCAGCGTTAGGGGACTACTCAACCGGAACACCGGGGAGCTGTTTTTT.

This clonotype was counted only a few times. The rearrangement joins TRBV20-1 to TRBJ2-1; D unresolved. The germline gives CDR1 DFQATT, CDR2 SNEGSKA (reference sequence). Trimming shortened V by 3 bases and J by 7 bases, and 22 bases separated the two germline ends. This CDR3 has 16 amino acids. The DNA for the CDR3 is TGCAGTGCTAGCTCGAATTTTAGTCCTGGTAAGAATGAGCAGTTCTTC. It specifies CSASSNFSPGKNEQFF.

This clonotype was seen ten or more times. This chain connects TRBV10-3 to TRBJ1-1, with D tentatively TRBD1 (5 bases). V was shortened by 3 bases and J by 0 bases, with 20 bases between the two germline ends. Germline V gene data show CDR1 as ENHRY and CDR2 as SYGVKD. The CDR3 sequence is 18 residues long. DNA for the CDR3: TGTGCCATCAGTGAACCGGGGGAGGCTTCCAGAATGAACACTGAAGCTTTCTTT. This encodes CAISEPGEASRMNTEAFF.

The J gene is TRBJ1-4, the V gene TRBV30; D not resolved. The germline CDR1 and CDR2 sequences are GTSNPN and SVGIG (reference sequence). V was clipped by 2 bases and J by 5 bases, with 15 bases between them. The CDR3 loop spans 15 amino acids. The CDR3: CAWSSGRWVNEKLFF. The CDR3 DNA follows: TGTGCCTGGAGTTCCGGGCGGTGGGTGAATGAAAAACTGTTTTTT.

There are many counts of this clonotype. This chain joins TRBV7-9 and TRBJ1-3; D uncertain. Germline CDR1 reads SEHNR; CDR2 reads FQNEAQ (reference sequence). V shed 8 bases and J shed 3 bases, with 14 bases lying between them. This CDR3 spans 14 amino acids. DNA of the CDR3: TGTGCCAGCGCACCCTTCGGGGTTGGAAACACCATATATTTT. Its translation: CASAPFGVGNTIYF.

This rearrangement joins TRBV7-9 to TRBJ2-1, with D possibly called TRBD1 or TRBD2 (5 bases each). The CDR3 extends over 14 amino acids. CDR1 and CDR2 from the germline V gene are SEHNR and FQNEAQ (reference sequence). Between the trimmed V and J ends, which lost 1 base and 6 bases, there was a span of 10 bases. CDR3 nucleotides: TGTGCCAGCAGCTTAGGATCCGGGGCCAATGAGCAGTTCTTC. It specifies CASSLGSGANEQFF.

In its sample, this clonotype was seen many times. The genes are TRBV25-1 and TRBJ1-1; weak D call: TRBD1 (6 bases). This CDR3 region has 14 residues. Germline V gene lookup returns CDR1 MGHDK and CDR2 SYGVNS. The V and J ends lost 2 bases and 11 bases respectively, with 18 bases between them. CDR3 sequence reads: CASSEGQSPPRAFF. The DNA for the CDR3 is TGTGCCAGCAGTGAAGGACAGAGCCCCCCGAGGGCTTTCTTT.

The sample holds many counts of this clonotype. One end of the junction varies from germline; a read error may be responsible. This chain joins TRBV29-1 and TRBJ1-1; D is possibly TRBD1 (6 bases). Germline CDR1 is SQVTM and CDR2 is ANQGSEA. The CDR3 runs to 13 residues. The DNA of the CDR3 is TGCAGCGTGGAAGGACAGCGGAACACTGAAGCTTTCTTT. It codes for CSVEGQRNTEAFF.